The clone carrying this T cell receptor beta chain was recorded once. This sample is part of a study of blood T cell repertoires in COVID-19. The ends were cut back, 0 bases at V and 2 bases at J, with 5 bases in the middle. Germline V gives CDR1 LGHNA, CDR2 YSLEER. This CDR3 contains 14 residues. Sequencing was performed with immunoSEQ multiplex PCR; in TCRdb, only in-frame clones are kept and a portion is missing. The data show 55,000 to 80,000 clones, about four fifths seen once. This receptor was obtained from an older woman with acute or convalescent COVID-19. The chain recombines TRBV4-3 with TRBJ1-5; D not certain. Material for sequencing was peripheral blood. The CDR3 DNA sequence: TGCGCCAGCAGCCAAGATAGAGGCAATCAGCCCCAGCATTTT. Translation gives CASSQDRGNQPQHF.